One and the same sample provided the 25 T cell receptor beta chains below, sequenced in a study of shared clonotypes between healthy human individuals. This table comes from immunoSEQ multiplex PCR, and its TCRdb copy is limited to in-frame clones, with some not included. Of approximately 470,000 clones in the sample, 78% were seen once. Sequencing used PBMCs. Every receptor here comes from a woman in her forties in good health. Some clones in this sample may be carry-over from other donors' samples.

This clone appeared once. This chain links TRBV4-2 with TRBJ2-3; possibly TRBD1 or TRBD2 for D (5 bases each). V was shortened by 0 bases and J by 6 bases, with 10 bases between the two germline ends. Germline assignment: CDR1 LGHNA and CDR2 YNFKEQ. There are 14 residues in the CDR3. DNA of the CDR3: TGTGCCAGCAGCCAAGATCCCGGGGCTGATACGCAGTATTTT. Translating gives CASSQDPGADTQYF.

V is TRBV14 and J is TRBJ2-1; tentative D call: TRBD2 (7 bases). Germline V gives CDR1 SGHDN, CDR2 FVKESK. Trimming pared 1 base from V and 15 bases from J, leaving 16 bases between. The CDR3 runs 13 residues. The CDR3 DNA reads TGTGCCAGCAGCCAAGCCCTCAGGGGAGGGCCGTTCTTC. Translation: CASSQALRGGPFF.

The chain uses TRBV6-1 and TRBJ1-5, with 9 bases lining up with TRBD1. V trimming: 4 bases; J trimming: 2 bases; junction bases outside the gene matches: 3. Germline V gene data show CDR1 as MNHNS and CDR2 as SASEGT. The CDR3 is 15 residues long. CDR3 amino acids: CASSGQGGGNQPQHF. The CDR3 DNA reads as TGTGCCAGCAGTGGACAGGGGGGCGGCAATCAGCCCCAGCATTTT.

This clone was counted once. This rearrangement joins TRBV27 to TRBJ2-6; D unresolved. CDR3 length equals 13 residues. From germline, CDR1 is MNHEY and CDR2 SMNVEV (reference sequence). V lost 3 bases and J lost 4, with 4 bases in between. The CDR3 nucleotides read TGTGCCAGCAGTTTTAGAGGGGCCAACGTCCTGACTTTC. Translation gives CASSFRGANVLTF. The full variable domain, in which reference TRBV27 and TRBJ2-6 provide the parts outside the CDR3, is EAQVTQNPRYLITVTGKKLTVTCSQNMNHEYMSWYRQDPGLGLRQIYYSMNVEVTDKGDVPEGYKVSRKEKRNFPLILESPSPNQTSLYFCASSFRGANVLTFGAGSRLTVL.

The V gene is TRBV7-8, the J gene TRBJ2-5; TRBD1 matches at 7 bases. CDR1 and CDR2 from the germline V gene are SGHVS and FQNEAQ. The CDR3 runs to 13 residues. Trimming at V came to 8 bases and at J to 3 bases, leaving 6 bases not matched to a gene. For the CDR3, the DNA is TGTGCCAGCCTCCGGGACAGAAAAGAGACCCAGTACTTC. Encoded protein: CASLRDRKETQYF.

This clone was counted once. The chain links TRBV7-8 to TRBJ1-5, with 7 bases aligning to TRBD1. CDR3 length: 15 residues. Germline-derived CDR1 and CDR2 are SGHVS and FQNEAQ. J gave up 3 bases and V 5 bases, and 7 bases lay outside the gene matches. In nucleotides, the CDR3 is TGTGCCAGCAGCAGGACCGGGACAGACAATCAGCCCCAGCATTTT. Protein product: CASSRTGTDNQPQHF.

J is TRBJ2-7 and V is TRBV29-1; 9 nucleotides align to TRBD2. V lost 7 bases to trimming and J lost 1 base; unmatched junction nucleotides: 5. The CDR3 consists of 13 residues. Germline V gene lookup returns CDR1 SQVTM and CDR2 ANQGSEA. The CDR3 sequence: CSGRAGGSYEQYF. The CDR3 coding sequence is TGCAGCGGTAGAGCGGGGGGATCCTACGAGCAGTACTTC.

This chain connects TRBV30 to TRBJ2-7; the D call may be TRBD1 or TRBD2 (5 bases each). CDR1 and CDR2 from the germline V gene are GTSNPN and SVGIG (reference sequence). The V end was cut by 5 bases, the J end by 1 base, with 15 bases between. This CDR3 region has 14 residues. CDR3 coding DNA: TGTGCCTGGGACCCCGGGACGGCTTCCTACGAGCAGTACTTC. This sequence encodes CAWDPGTASYEQYF.

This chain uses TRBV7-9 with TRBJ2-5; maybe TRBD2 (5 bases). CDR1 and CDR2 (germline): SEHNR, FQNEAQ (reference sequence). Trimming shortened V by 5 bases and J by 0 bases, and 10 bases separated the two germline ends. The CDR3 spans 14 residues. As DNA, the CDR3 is TGTGCCAGCAGCCCAGGACTTAACCAAGAGACCCAGTACTTC. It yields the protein CASSPGLNQETQYF. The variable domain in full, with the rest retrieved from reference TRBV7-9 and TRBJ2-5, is DTGVSQNPRHKITKRGQNVTFRCDPISEHNRLYWYRQTLGQGPEFLTYFQNEAQLEKSRLLSDRFSAERPKGSFSTLEIQRTEQGDSAMYLCASSPGLNQETQYFGPGTRLLVL.

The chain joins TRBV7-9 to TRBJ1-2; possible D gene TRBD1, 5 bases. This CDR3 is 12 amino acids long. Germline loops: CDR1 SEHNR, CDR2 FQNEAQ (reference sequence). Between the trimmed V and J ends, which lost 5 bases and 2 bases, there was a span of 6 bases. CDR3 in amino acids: CASSRQNYGYTF. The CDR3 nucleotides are TGTGCCAGCAGCCGACAGAACTATGGCTACACCTTC. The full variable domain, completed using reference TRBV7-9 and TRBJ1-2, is DTGVSQNPRHKITKRGQNVTFRCDPISEHNRLYWYRQTLGQGPEFLTYFQNEAQLEKSRLLSDRFSAERPKGSFSTLEIQRTEQGDSAMYLCASSRQNYGYTFGSGTRLTVV.

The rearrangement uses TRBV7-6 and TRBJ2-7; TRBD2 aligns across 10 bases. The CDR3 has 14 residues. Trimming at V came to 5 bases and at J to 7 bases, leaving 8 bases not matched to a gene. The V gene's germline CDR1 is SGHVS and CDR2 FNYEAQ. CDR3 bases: TGTGCCAGCAGCGCTAAGGGGACTAGCGCGGAGCAGTACTTC. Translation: CASSAKGTSAEQYF.

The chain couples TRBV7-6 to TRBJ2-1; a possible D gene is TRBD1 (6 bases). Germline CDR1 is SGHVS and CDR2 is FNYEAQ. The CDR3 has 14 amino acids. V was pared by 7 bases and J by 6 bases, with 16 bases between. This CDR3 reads CASTRDIGRNEQFF. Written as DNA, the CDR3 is TGTGCCAGCACCCGGGACATCGGACGCAATGAGCAGTTCTTC.

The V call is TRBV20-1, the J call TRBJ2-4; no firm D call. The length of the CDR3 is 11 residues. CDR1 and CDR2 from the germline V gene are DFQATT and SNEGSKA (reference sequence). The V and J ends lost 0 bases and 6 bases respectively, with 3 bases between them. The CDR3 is CSARDLNIQYF. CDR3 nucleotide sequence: TGCAGTGCTAGAGACTTAAACATTCAGTACTTC.

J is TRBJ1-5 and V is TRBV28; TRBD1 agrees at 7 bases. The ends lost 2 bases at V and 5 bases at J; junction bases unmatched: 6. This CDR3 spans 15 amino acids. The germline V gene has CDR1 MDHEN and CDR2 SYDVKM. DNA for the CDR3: TGTGCCAGCAGTTTAGGCCGGAGGGGGCATCAGCCCCAGCATTTT. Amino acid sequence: CASSLGRRGHQPQHF.

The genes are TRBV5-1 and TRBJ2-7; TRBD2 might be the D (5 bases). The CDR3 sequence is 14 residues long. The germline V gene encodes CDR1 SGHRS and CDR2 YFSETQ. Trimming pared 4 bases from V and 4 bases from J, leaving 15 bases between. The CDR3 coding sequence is TGCGCCAGCAGCGGGAGCGCTGGACTTTACGAGCAGTACTTC. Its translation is CASSGSAGLYEQYF.

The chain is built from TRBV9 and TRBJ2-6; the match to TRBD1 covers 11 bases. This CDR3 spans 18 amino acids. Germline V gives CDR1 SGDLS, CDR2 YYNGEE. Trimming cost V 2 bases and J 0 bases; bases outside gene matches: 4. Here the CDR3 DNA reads TGTGCCAGCAGCGTCCCCGGGACAGGGGGCTCTGGGGCCAACGTCCTGACTTTC. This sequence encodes CASSVPGTGGSGANVLTF. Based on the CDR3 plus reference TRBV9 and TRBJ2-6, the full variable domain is DSGVTQTPKHLITATGQRVTLRCSPRSGDLSVYWYQQSLDQGLQFLIQYYNGEERAKGNILERFSAQQFPDLHSELNLSSLELGDSALYFCASSVPGTGGSGANVLTFGAGSRLTVL.

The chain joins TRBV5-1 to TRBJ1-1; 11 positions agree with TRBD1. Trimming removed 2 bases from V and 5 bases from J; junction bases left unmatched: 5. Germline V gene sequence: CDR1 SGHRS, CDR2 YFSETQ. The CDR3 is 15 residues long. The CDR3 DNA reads TGCGCCAGCAGCTTCGGGACAGGGGGAGGTACTGAAGCTTTCTTT. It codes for CASSFGTGGGTEAFF.

The CDR3 region has the DNA TGTGCCAGCAGCGTAGGGCAGGGGGCCTCTGAAGCTTTCTTT. As protein: CASSVGQGASEAFF. The chain carries TRBV9 and TRBJ1-1; 8 bases match TRBD1. The germline V gene has CDR1 SGDLS and CDR2 YYNGEE. The V and J ends lost 0 bases and 6 bases, in that order; junction bases with no gene match: 4. The CDR3 contains 14 residues.

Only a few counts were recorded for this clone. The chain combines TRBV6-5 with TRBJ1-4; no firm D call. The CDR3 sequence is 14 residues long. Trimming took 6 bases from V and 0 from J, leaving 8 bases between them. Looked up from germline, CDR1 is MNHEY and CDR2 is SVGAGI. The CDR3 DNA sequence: TGTGCCAGCAGCTCCGAGTCAACTAATGAAAAACTGTTTTTT. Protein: CASSSESTNEKLFF.

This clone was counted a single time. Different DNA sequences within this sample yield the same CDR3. Here the CDR3 reads CASSLVTNEKLFF. The CDR3 nucleotides read TGTGCCAGCAGCTTAGTCACTAATGAAAAACTGTTTTTT. The chain carries TRBV7-2 and TRBJ1-4; D call uncertain. This CDR3 comprises 13 residues. The ends were cut back, 1 base at V and 2 bases at J, with 2 bases in the middle. Germline assignment: CDR1 SGHTA and CDR2 FQGNSA.

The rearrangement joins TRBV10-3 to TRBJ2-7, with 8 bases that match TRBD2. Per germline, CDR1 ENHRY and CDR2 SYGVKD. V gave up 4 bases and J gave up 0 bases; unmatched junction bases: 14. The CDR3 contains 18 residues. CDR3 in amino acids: CAISARGGSGVFSYEQYF. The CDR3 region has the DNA TGTGCCATCAGTGCCCGGGGGGGGTCCGGCGTTTTCTCCTACGAGCAGTACTTC.

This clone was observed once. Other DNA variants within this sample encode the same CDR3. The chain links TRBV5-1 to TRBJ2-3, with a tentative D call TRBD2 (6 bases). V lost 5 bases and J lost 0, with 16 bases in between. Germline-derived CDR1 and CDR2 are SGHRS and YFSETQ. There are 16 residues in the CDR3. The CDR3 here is CASSQVGLASTDTQYF. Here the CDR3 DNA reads TGCGCCAGCAGTCAGGTCGGGCTAGCGAGCACAGATACGCAGTATTTT. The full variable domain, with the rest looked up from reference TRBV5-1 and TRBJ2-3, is KAGVTQTPRYLIKTRGQQVTLSCSPISGHRSVSWYQQTPGQGLQFLFEYFSETQRNKGNFPGRFSGRQFSNSRSEMNVSTLELGDSALYLCASSQVGLASTDTQYFGPGTRLTVL.

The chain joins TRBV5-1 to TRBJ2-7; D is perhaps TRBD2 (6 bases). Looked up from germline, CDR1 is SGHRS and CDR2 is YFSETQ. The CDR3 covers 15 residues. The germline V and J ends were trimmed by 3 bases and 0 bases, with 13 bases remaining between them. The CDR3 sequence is CASSYRDGSSYEQYF. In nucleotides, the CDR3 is TGCGCCAGCAGCTACCGGGACGGGAGCTCCTACGAGCAGTACTTC.

Written as DNA, the CDR3 is TGCGCCAGCAGCTTGGGCCGTCGCACTGAAGCTTTCTTT. Translated: CASSLGRRTEAFF. The chain links TRBV5-1 to TRBJ1-1; D unclear. V was cut by 0 bases and J by 4 bases, with 7 bases left in between. CDR1 is SGHRS and CDR2 is YFSETQ in the germline V gene. CDR3 length: 13 residues.

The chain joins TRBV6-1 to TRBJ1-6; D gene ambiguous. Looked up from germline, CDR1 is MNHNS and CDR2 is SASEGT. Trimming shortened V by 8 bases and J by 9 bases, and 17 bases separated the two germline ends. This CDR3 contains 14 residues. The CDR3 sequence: CASLTGGPSSPLHF. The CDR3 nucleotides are TGTGCCAGCCTCACGGGAGGCCCCAGTTCACCCCTCCACTTT.